The clone carrying this T cell receptor (beta chain) has a handful of counts. This sample is part of a study of blood T cells in healthy people across ages. Per sample, no less than 5 micrograms of total RNA were extracted. The CDR3 extends over 14 amino acids. V shed 0 bases and J 6 bases; nucleotides not matched to a gene: 5. CDR1 and CDR2 from the germline V gene are DFQATT and SNEGSKA (reference sequence). The use of a sample-barcoded 5' primer and a J-beta primer mix characterized a second PCR of roughly 7 to 12 cycles. Each cDNA molecule was tagged by a template-switch adaptor with 12 random nucleotides. From the 5' RACE reads, TCRdb called clonotypes with MiXCR, one entry per CDR3 protein. The sample carries around 750,000 distinct CDR3 sequences, approximately 53% recorded once.

The chain combines TRBV20-1 with TRBJ2-4; TRBD2 matches 7 bases. The clonotype originates from a man older than 75 in good health. Sequencing was done on a sample of blood. The CDR3 loop reads CSAREGRAGNIQYF. The CDR3 DNA follows: TGCAGTGCTAGAGAAGGGAGGGCCGGAAACATTCAGTACTTC.